The 24 T cell receptor beta chains listed next were all sequenced from one sample in a study of cytomegalovirus exposure and HLA in healthy donors (dated by TCRdb to the late 2010s). Libraries came from the immunoSEQ multiplex PCR assay. For the multiplex PCR, a mixture combining 60 forward primers for TCR Vbeta segments and 13 reverse primers for TCR Jbeta segments was used. TCRdb re-hosts the immuneACCESS table, in-frame sequences only. Its copies lack some clones; in the studies checked, an unresolved V gene accounts for under half of them, and the cause for the rest is not known. The sample table shows some 130,000 clones, and more than 70% are seen once. The ten largest account for about 6.7% of the sample. The sequenced material came from PBMCs. Receptors originate from a woman younger than 45 in good health and CMV-seropositive.

V gene TRBV9 combines with J gene TRBJ1-2; 7 nucleotides agree with TRBD1. The CDR3 covers 14 residues. Trimming took 3 bases from V and 4 from J; bases not matched to a gene: 6. Germline loops: CDR1 SGDLS, CDR2 YYNGEE. CDR3 nucleotides: TGTGCCAGCAGCGGCCCGGACAGGTTCTATGGCTACACCTTC. This encodes CASSGPDRFYGYTF.

The chain recombines TRBV25-1 with TRBJ1-2; D is perhaps TRBD1 (6 bases). The CDR3 covers 15 residues. CDR1 and CDR2 (germline): MGHDK, SYGVNS. The V gene lost 1 base and the J gene lost 4 bases, with 13 bases spanning the gap. In DNA form, the CDR3 reads TGTGCCAGCAGTGAATTGGGGCAGGGGTCCTATGGCTACACCTTC. It codes for CASSELGQGSYGYTF.

This chain joins TRBV5-1 and TRBJ2-1, with 12 bases matching TRBD2. CDR1 and CDR2 from the germline V gene are SGHRS and YFSETQ. V shed 0 bases, J shed 6 bases, and the junction held 4 bases outside the gene matches. The CDR3 has 16 amino acids. The CDR3 DNA reads as TGCGCCAGCAGCTTGGGGCCTAGCGGGGGGGCCAATGAGCAGTTCTTC. Its translation: CASSLGPSGGANEQFF.

The V call is TRBV12-5, the J call TRBJ2-1; a weak D match, TRBD2 (6 bases). Germline CDR1 is LGHNT and CDR2 is FRNRAP. This CDR3 has 15 amino acids. The germline V and J ends were trimmed by 0 bases and 9 bases, with 15 bases remaining between them. Written as DNA, the CDR3 is TGTGCTAGTGGTTTGGTACTTGGACTACCGGCTGAGCAGTTCTTC. It encodes CASGLVLGLPAEQFF.

This sequence joins TRBV7-9 and TRBJ2-1; 11 bases agree with TRBD1. The CDR3 sequence is 16 residues long. Germline V gene data show CDR1 as SEHNR and CDR2 as FQNEAQ (reference sequence). The V gene end was trimmed by 4 bases and the J gene end by 8 bases; junction bases not matched to a gene: 10. The CDR3 reads CASSSIRDRGSDEQFF. CDR3 DNA sequence: TGTGCCAGCAGCTCGATCCGGGACAGGGGGAGCGATGAGCAGTTCTTC.

This sequence joins TRBV28 and TRBJ1-1, with a possible D match to TRBD1 (6 bases). Germline V gene data show CDR1 as MDHEN and CDR2 as SYDVKM. The V end was cut by 2 bases, the J end by 4 bases, with 11 bases between. This CDR3 contains 14 residues. CDR3 residues: CASSLRTAFTEAFF. The CDR3 coding sequence is TGTGCCAGCAGTTTACGGACAGCCTTCACTGAAGCTTTCTTT.

The chain has TRBV9 and TRBJ1-2; 9 positions match TRBD1. V was clipped by 3 bases and J by 9 bases; unmatched bases: 18. The germline V gene has CDR1 SGDLS and CDR2 YYNGEE. The CDR3 is 17 amino acids. The CDR3 here is CASSETLPTGGRGSYTF. The CDR3 nucleotides read TGTGCCAGCAGCGAGACCCTACCGACAGGGGGAAGGGGTAGCTACACCTTC.

CDR3 DNA sequence: TGTGCCTGGAGTGTATGGTCCTACCGAAGTTATGAGCAGTTCTTC. This codes for CAWSVWSYRSYEQFF. The chain has TRBV30 and TRBJ2-1; D is undetermined. With 0 bases removed from V and 8 bases from J, the gap between germline ends came to 17 bases. The germline CDR1 and CDR2 sequences are GTSNPN and SVGIG (reference sequence). The CDR3 is 15 amino acids.

The chain joins TRBV28 to TRBJ1-1, with 7 bases matching TRBD1. Germline V gene lookup returns CDR1 MDHEN and CDR2 SYDVKM. The J segment lost 5 bases and the V segment lost 7 bases, leaving 7 bases of the junction unmatched. The CDR3 totals 13 residues. This CDR3 reads CASIRQGSTEAFF. In DNA form, the CDR3 reads TGTGCCAGCATCCGACAGGGAAGTACTGAAGCTTTCTTT.

This clone was seen a single time. V and J are TRBV5-6 and TRBJ2-7; TRBD2 matches at 8 bases. J lost 0 bases, V lost 3 bases, and 5 bases had no gene match. Germline V gene lookup returns CDR1 SGHDT and CDR2 YYEEEE. The CDR3 totals 15 residues. The CDR3 loop is CASSWAGTSSYEQYF. For the CDR3, the DNA is TGTGCCAGCAGCTGGGCCGGGACTAGCTCCTACGAGCAGTACTTC.

The count of this clone is one. This chain links TRBV7-2 with TRBJ1-2; D remains unclear. Germline CDR1 reads SGHTA; CDR2 reads FQGNSA. V lost 5 bases to trimming and J lost 6 bases, with 10 bases between them. The CDR3 consists of 12 residues. CDR3 sequence reads: CASSLLLHGYTF. Here the CDR3 DNA reads TGTGCCAGCAGCCTCCTCCTCCATGGCTACACCTTC.

The chain couples TRBV19 to TRBJ2-3; 8 positions agree with TRBD2. This CDR3 comprises 12 residues. V dropped 5 bases and J dropped 13; count of bases not matched to a gene: 8. CDR1 LNHDA and CDR2 SQIVND come from the germline V gene (reference sequence). The CDR3 sequence is CASSVSGGFKYF. The CDR3 coding sequence is TGTGCCAGTAGTGTCAGCGGGGGCTTTAAGTATTTT.

The chain is built from TRBV6-5 and TRBJ1-5, with a possible D match to TRBD1 (6 bases). The CDR3 runs to 12 residues. Trimming stripped 5 bases from V and 7 bases from J, with 9 bases between. The germline CDR1 and CDR2 sequences are MNHEY and SVGAGI. The CDR3 reads CASSVQGQPQHF. CDR3 DNA: TGTGCCAGCAGTGTACAGGGACAGCCCCAGCATTTT.

Regarding this clone: Other DNA sequences in the same sample also yield this CDR3. The chain recombines TRBV2 with TRBJ1-2, with D possibly matching TRBD1 (6 bases). The ends were cut back, 4 bases at V and 8 bases at J, with 8 bases in the middle. Germline V lookup: CDR1 SNHLY, CDR2 FYNNEI. This CDR3 has 11 amino acids. The DNA for the CDR3 is TGTGCCAGCAGTGCAGGGGTCGGCTACACCTTC. Translated, it gives CASSAGVGYTF.

The chain carries TRBV6-1 and TRBJ1-5; D may be TRBD1 (5 bases). The CDR3 sequence is 15 residues long. The V end lost 7 bases, the J end lost 0 bases, and 13 bases lay between the germline ends. Germline CDR1 and CDR2: MNHNS and SASEGT. The CDR3 DNA reads as TGTGCCAGCAAAGGGGCAGGGTATAGCAATCAGCCCCAGCATTTT. Translated, it gives CASKGAGYSNQPQHF.

V usage is TRBV5-4 and J usage is TRBJ1-2; D may be TRBD1 (5 bases). The length of the CDR3 is 15 residues. Per germline, CDR1 SGHNT and CDR2 YYREEE (reference sequence). Between the trimmed V and J ends, which lost 3 bases and 5 bases, there was a span of 17 bases. The CDR3 is CASSSTQTQGYGYTF. The CDR3 coding sequence is TGTGCCAGCAGCTCCACTCAAACTCAGGGATATGGCTACACCTTC.

J is TRBJ2-7 and V is TRBV11-2; TRBD1 is a possible D gene (6 bases). V lost 4 bases to trimming and J lost 3 bases, with 19 bases between them. Germline V lookup: CDR1 SGHAT, CDR2 FQNNGV. CDR3 length: 16 residues. The CDR3: CASSSLGQGPYYEQYF. The CDR3 region has the DNA TGTGCCAGCAGCTCCCTCGGCCAGGGGCCGTACTACGAGCAGTACTTC. The full variable domain, with the rest looked up from reference TRBV11-2 and TRBJ2-7, is EAGVAQSPRYKIIEKRQSVAFWCNPISGHATLYWYQQILGQGPKLLIQFQNNGVVDDSQLPKDRFSAERLKGVDSTLKIQPAKLEDSAVYLCASSSLGQGPYYEQYFGPGTRLTVT.

The gene calls are TRBV10-2 and TRBJ1-6; 11 nucleotides align to TRBD1. J gave up 4 bases and V 6 bases, and 2 bases lay outside the gene matches. The length of the CDR3 is 15 residues. Germline lookup yields CDR1 WSHSY and CDR2 SAAADI. CDR3 residues: CASSRDRGYNSPLHF. CDR3 DNA: TGCGCCAGCAGCCGGGACAGGGGGTATAATTCACCCCTCCACTTT.

The rearrangement links TRBV2 to TRBJ1-3; D remains unclear. V was pared by 4 bases and J by 0 bases, with 10 bases between. CDR3 size: 15 residues. CDR1 SNHLY and CDR2 FYNNEI come from the germline V gene. CDR3 bases: TGTGCCAGCAGTGCTGAGCCGAGCTCTGGAAACACCATATATTTT. It encodes CASSAEPSSGNTIYF.

This rearrangement joins TRBV30 to TRBJ2-3, with TRBD2 as a possible D gene (5 bases). Trimming stripped 2 bases from V and 5 bases from J, with 8 bases between. Germline values: CDR1 GTSNPN, CDR2 SVGIG (reference sequence). The CDR3 is 12 residues long. DNA of the CDR3: TGTGCCTGGAGTCACCGGGGAGATACGCAGTATTTT. It specifies CAWSHRGDTQYF.

The rearrangement links TRBV5-8 to TRBJ2-7, with D hard to call. This CDR3 spans 15 amino acids. Per the germline V gene, CDR1 is SGHTS and CDR2 is YDEGEE. Trimming cost V 4 bases and J 2 bases, with 16 bases left between them. CDR3 sequence reads: CASSLDPFSTYEQYF. The CDR3 nucleotides are TGTGCCAGCAGCCTAGACCCTTTTTCTACCTACGAGCAGTACTTC. Together with reference TRBV5-8 and TRBJ2-7, the CDR3 gives the full variable domain: EAGVTQSPTHLIKTRGQQATLRCSPISGHTSVYWYQQALGLGLQFLLWYDEGEERNRGNFPPRFSGRQFPNYSSELNVNALELEDSALYLCASSLDPFSTYEQYFGPGTRLTVT.

This clone was recorded once. The V and J genes are TRBV7-6 and TRBJ2-5, with D uncertain. V gave up 3 bases and J gave up 1 base, with 9 bases separating them. From germline, CDR1 is SGHVS and CDR2 FNYEAQ. The CDR3 runs 14 residues. The CDR3 DNA follows: TGTGCCAGCAGCTTGTTTGACACCCAAGAGACCCAGTACTTC. It specifies CASSLFDTQETQYF.

The chain combines TRBV2 with TRBJ2-6; 8 bases match TRBD1. Germline lookup yields CDR1 SNHLY and CDR2 FYNNEI. CDR3 length: 18 residues. The trim removed 5 bases at V and 6 bases at J, leaving 15 bases unmatched. The DNA for the CDR3 is TGTGCCAGCAGTCCTCCCGGACAGGGACTTATGGAGGCCAACGTCCTGACTTTC. Translated, it gives CASSPPGQGLMEANVLTF.

The chain joins TRBV7-3 to TRBJ2-3; D is perhaps TRBD1 (5 bases). This CDR3 has 14 residues. V lost 5 bases and J lost 5, with 14 bases in between. From germline, CDR1 is SGHTA and CDR2 FQGTGA. CDR3 residues: CASSLRAGRDTQYF. As DNA, the CDR3 is TGTGCCAGCAGCCTCAGGGCAGGGCGAGATACGCAGTATTTT.